This note documents a single T cell receptor beta chain sequence. These data come from a study of T cells in Graves' hyperthyroidism and ophthalmopathy. The source material, RNA transcripts, was used to amplify TCR beta CDR3 regions. During a first-round RT-PCR of the TCR CDR3, the HTBI primer set was used. TCRdb ran MiXCR on the multiplex PCR reads and lists one entry per CDR3 protein. Here the sample spans about 360,000 distinct CDR3 sequences, 13% being singletons. The TCR was taken from a woman aged 18-29 years with Graves' hyperthyroidism. The sequencing input was blood.

The CDR3: CSASGTQTANYEQYF. The CDR3 DNA follows: TGCAGTGCTAGTGGGACCCAGACAGCAAACTACGAGCAGTACTTC. The chain combines TRBV20-1 with TRBJ2-7; D tentatively fits TRBD1 or TRBD2 (5 bases each). The germline CDR1 and CDR2 sequences are DFQATT and SNEGSKA (reference sequence). The CDR3 covers 15 residues. V shed 3 bases and J shed 3 bases, with 18 bases lying between them.